This T cell receptor beta chain emerged from a study of blood T cells in healthy people across ages. The use of a sample-barcoded 5' primer and a J-beta primer mix characterized a second PCR of about 6 to 11 cycles. Unique molecular identifiers of 12 random nucleotides labeled each cDNA. TCRdb called the 5' RACE reads again in MiXCR, with one record for every CDR3 protein. The data contain about 1.5 million distinct CDR3 sequences, approximately 43% of them singletons. CDR1 is DFQATT, CDR2 SNEGSKA, per germline (reference sequence). The ends lost 4 bases at V and 0 bases at J; junction bases unmatched: 9. This CDR3 is 15 amino acids long. The sample holds a few counts of this clonotype. Ranging in age from about 6 to 95, the donors were healthy Caucasian individuals from Russia.

V and J are TRBV20-1 and TRBJ2-7; 7 bases agree with TRBD2. The specimen was blood. The receptor comes from a woman aged 18 to 35 in good health. The CDR3: CSATQLARSSYEQYF. CDR3 bases: TGCAGTGCTACCCAACTAGCGCGTAGCTCCTACGAGCAGTACTTC.